This T cell receptor beta chain is drawn from a study of shared clonotypes between healthy human individuals. At a deep level, the assay was run. Clones were sequenced by immunoSEQ multiplex PCR, and TCRdb holds only the in-frame ones, with some missing. Of around 690,000 clones listed, 90% are singletons. CDR3 length: 16 amino acids. The germline CDR1 and CDR2 sequences are MDHEN and SYDVKM. After removal of 3 bases from V and 9 bases from J, the junction contained 11 bases not matched to a gene. The sequencing input was memory CD8+ T cells from PBMCs. As for subset: CD45RO+ cells pooled with CCR7-negative TemRA cells. This chain joins TRBV28 and TRBJ2-1, with 10 bases that match TRBD1. The clonotype comes from a man aged 18 to 29 in good health. Some clones in this sample may be carry-over from other donors' samples. The CDR3 sequence: CASSFSGTGDFIEQFF. DNA for the CDR3: TGTGCCAGCAGTTTCTCCGGGACAGGGGATTTTATTGAGCAGTTCTTC.